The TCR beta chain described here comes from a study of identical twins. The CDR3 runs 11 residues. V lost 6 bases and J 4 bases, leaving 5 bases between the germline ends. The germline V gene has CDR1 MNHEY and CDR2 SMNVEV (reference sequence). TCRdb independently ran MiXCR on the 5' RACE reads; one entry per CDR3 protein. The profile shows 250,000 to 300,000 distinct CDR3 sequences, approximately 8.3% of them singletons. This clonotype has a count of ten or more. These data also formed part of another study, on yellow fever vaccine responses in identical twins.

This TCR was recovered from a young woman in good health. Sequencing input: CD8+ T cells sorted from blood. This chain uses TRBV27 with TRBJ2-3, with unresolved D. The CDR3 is CASRTADTQYF. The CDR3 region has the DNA TGTGCCAGCAGGACGGCAGATACGCAGTATTTT.